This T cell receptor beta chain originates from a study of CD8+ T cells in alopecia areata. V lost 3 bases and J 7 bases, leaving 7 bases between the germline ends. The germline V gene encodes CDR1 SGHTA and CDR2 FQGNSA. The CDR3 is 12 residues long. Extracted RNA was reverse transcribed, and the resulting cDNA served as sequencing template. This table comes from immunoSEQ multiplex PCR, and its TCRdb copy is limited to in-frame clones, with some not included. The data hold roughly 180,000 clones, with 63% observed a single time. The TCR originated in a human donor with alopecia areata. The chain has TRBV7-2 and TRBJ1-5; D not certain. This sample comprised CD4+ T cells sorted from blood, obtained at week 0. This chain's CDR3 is CASSFVGQPQHF. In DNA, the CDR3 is TGTGCCAGCAGCTTCGTCGGGCAGCCCCAGCATTTT.